These T cell receptor beta chains were read from a single sample in a study of blood T cell repertoires in COVID-19. The data were produced by immunoSEQ multiplex PCR, yet TCRdb's version contains in-frame clones alone and is incomplete. The data show roughly 100,000 clones, about 90% seen once. Material for sequencing was peripheral blood. The receptors come from a woman in her sixties with acute or convalescent COVID-19. Both conserved end residues are part of each CDR3. A D gene is named only where the DNA matches it firmly. For some rows the clone size is stated as once, few or many, or as a class when expanded; others skip it.

J gene | CDR3 length | V gene | D gene | clone size | CDR3 protein | CDR3 DNA
TRBJ1-5 | 14 | TRBV3-1/TRBV3-2 | - | - | CASSLRVSNQPQHF | TGTGCCAGCAGCCTGAGGGTGAGCAATCAGCCCCAGCATTTT
TRBJ2-2 | 14 | TRBV2 | TRBD2 | - | CASTGLASTGELFF | TGTGCCAGCACTGGACTAGCGAGCACCGGGGAGCTGTTTTTT
TRBJ1-1 | 15 | TRBV9 | - | once | CASSVDSLQGAEAFF | TGTGCCAGCAGCGTTGACTCCCTCCAGGGTGCTGAAGCTTTCTTT
TRBJ1-2 | 13 | TRBV12-5 | TRBD1 | - | CASALQGADGYTF | TGTGCTAGTGCCCTACAGGGGGCAGATGGCTACACCTTC
TRBJ2-1 | 14 | TRBV6-5 | - | - | CASSPGGGSIYPFF | TGTGCCAGCAGCCCCGGGGGCGGGAGTATTTATCCGTTCTTC
TRBJ1-1 | 14 | TRBV10-1 | - | - | CASSESGANTEAFF | TGCGCCAGCAGTGAGTCTGGGGCGAACACTGAAGCTTTCTTT
TRBJ2-1 | 17 | TRBV19 | TRBD2 | - | CASSITLLAGSYNEQFF | TGTGCCAGTAGTATTACCCTTCTAGCGGGCTCCTACAATGAGCAGTTCTTC
TRBJ2-6 | 20 | TRBV7-6 | TRBD1 | - | CASSLASAGTGRSGANVLTF | TGTGCCAGCAGCTTAGCGTCCGCCGGGACAGGGCGGTCTGGGGCCAACGTCCTGACTTTC
TRBJ2-1 | 14 | TRBV5-1 | TRBD2 | - | CASSWTSGSNEQFF | TGCGCCAGCAGCTGGACTAGCGGGAGTAATGAGCAGTTCTTC
TRBJ2-3 | 13 | TRBV7-8 | - | - | CASSRGHTDTQYF | TGTGCCAGCAGCCGGGGCCACACAGATACGCAGTATTTT
TRBJ1-4 | 14 | TRBV7-6 | TRBD1 | once | CASSRGQGNEKLFF | TGTGCCAGCAGCAGGGGACAGGGTAATGAAAAACTGTTTTTT
TRBJ1-1 | 15 | TRBV15 | - | - | CATSRSQVRNTEAFF | TGTGCCACCAGCAGATCACAGGTACGGAACACTGAAGCTTTCTTT
TRBJ2-7 | 15 | TRBV28 | TRBD1 | - | CASSSPGQGAREQYF | TGTGCCAGCAGTTCTCCGGGACAGGGGGCCCGCGAGCAGTACTTC
TRBJ1-2 | 13 | TRBV20-1 | - | - | CSASSQGNYGYTF | TGCAGTGCTAGTAGTCAGGGGAACTATGGCTACACCTTC
TRBJ1-5 | 13 | TRBV28 | - | - | CASSEPYNQPQHF | TGTGCCAGCAGTGAGCCGTATAATCAGCCCCAGCATTTT
TRBJ2-5 | 15 | TRBV13 | - | - | CASSSRSSPKETQYF | TGTGCCAGCAGCTCCCGGTCCTCCCCCAAAGAGACCCAGTACTTC
TRBJ1-2 | 16 | TRBV28 | - | - | CASSFSVLGGVSGYTF | TGTGCCAGCAGTTTTTCCGTACTAGGGGGGGTCTCTGGCTACACCTTC
TRBJ1-2 | 15 | TRBV18 | TRBD1 | - | CASSPEGARSYGYTF | TGTGCCAGCTCCCCGGAGGGGGCGCGTTCCTATGGCTACACCTTC
TRBJ2-1 | 14 | TRBV7-2 | TRBD2 | - | CASSFGLAENEQFF | TGTGCCAGCAGCTTCGGACTAGCGGAGAATGAGCAGTTCTTC
TRBJ2-3 | 14 | TRBV5-4 | - | - | CASSLRGATDTQYF | TGTGCCAGCAGCTTGCGGGGGGCGACAGATACGCAGTATTTT
TRBJ1-1 | 15 | TRBV29-1 | TRBD1 | - | CSVGIRTGFNTEAFF | TGCAGCGTTGGAATACGGACAGGGTTTAACACTGAAGCTTTCTTT
TRBJ1-2 | 11 | TRBV6-5 | - | - | CASRHNYGYTF | TGTGCCAGCAGACATAACTATGGCTACACCTTC
TRBJ2-1 | 13 | TRBV11-2 | - | - | CASSLGGGSEQFF | TGTGCCAGCAGCTTAGGGGGCGGCAGTGAGCAGTTCTTC
TRBJ1-1 | 14 | TRBV27 | - | - | CASSLYGGSVEAFF | TGTGCCAGCAGTTTATACGGAGGCAGCGTTGAAGCTTTCTTT
TRBJ2-7 | 14 | TRBV18 | - | - | CASSPQRSSYEQYF | TGTGCCAGCTCACCACAGCGAAGCTCCTACGAGCAGTACTTC
TRBJ1-2 | 14 | TRBV28 | - | once | CASSLKGGSYGYTF | TGTGCCAGCAGTTTAAAGGGCGGGTCCTATGGCTACACCTTC
TRBJ2-1 | 12 | TRBV30 | TRBD2 | - | CASAGGPGEQFF | TGTGCCTCAGCGGGAGGGCCGGGTGAGCAGTTCTTC
TRBJ1-1 | 14 | TRBV6-5 | TRBD1 | - | CASRTGTVNTEAFF | TGTGCCAGCAGAACCGGGACAGTGAACACTGAAGCTTTCTTT
TRBJ2-1 | 14 | TRBV28 | - | once | CASTTRGLLNEQFF | TGTGCCAGTACGACTAGAGGTTTGCTGAATGAGCAGTTCTTC
TRBJ2-3 | 12 | TRBV7-9 | - | - | CASSRMTDSQYF | TGTGCCAGCAGCCGTATGACGGACTCGCAGTATTTT
TRBJ2-1 | 15 | TRBV9 | TRBD2 | - | CASSVGTRIYNEQFF | TGTGCCAGCAGCGTAGGGACTAGGATATACAATGAGCAGTTCTTC
TRBJ1-1 | 13 | TRBV19 | - | - | CASSKEKNTEAFF | TGTGCCAGTAGTAAGGAGAAGAACACTGAAGCTTTCTTT
TRBJ1-1 | 15 | TRBV21-1 | - | - | CASTRGAEMNTEAFF | TGTGCCAGCACCAGAGGTGCTGAAATGAACACTGAAGCTTTCTTT
TRBJ2-5 | 14 | TRBV6-5 | TRBD1 | - | CATTLDRGLETQYF | TGTGCCACCACCCTGGACAGGGGGCTAGAGACCCAGTACTTC
TRBJ1-5 | 12 | TRBV15 | - | - | CATSRGDQPQHF | TGTGCCACCAGCCGGGGGGACCAGCCCCAGCATTTT
TRBJ1-5 | 13 | TRBV2 | - | - | CASSVIGSQPQHF | TGTGCCAGCAGTGTAATCGGTAGCCAGCCCCAGCATTTT
TRBJ2-1 | 17 | TRBV7-3 | TRBD2 | few | CASSLTAGKSSYNEQFF | TGTGCCAGCAGCTTGACAGCGGGAAAGAGCTCCTACAATGAGCAGTTCTTC
TRBJ2-7 | 14 | TRBV28 | - | - | CASSPNYFPYEQYF | TGTGCCAGCAGTCCTAACTACTTCCCATACGAGCAGTACTTC
TRBJ2-7 | 15 | TRBV14 | TRBD1 | - | CASSQEAQGAYEQYF | TGTGCCAGCAGCCAAGAGGCGCAGGGGGCTTACGAGCAGTACTTC
TRBJ1-3 | 14 | TRBV10-3 | - | - | CAISDRGSGNTIYF | TGTGCCATCAGTGATCGGGGATCTGGAAACACCATATATTTT
TRBJ2-1 | 14 | TRBV9 | - | - | CASSVTGSYNEQFF | TGTGCCAGCAGCGTAACTGGCTCCTACAATGAGCAGTTCTTC
TRBJ1-5 | 12 | TRBV28 | - | - | CASSSGDSPQHF | TGTGCCAGCAGCTCGGGAGACTCGCCCCAGCATTTT
TRBJ1-2 | 14 | TRBV7-2 | - | - | CASSTSTPGYGYTF | TGTGCCAGCAGCACCAGTACGCCGGGGTATGGCTACACCTTC
TRBJ1-2 | 13 | TRBV19 | - | once | CASSIGTNYGYTF | TGTGCCAGTAGTATTGGCACTAACTATGGCTACACCTTC
TRBJ1-6 | 15 | TRBV6-5 | - | - | CASRAGGAGSSPLHF | TGTGCCAGCAGAGCGGGCGGGGCAGGGAGTTCACCCCTCCACTTT
TRBJ1-3 | 13 | TRBV19 | - | - | CASTGLPGNTIYF | TGTGCCAGTACCGGTTTACCTGGAAACACCATATATTTT
TRBJ1-4 | 17 | TRBV7-9 | TRBD1 | - | CASSPWTGSRTNEKLFF | TGTGCCAGCAGCCCCTGGACAGGGAGTAGAACTAATGAAAAACTGTTTTTT
TRBJ2-1 | 15 | TRBV19 | TRBD2 | - | CASRTNVAGNNEQFF | TGTGCCAGTAGGACAAATGTAGCGGGTAACAATGAGCAGTTCTTC
TRBJ1-4 | 15 | TRBV9 | - | - | CASSVGLQPNEKLFF | TGTGCCAGCAGCGTGGGTTTACAGCCTAATGAAAAACTGTTTTTT
TRBJ1-5 | 14 | TRBV13 | - | once | CASSFGRVNQPQHF | TGTGCCAGCAGCTTTGGCAGGGTCAATCAGCCCCAGCATTTT
TRBJ2-2 | 17 | TRBV4-2 | - | - | CASSQDRAGYGAGELFF | TGTGCCAGCAGCCAAGATAGGGCGGGATATGGGGCCGGGGAGCTGTTTTTT
TRBJ1-3 | 16 | TRBV7-8 | - | - | CASSPGGGLSGNTIYF | TGTGCCAGCAGCCCCGGGGGGGGCCTCTCTGGAAACACCATATATTTT
TRBJ1-2 | 17 | TRBV19 | TRBD1 | - | CASSISSFGTANYGYTF | TGTGCCAGTAGTATCTCCTCCTTCGGGACAGCTAACTATGGCTACACCTTC
TRBJ2-1 | 13 | TRBV24-1 | - | - | CATSESRGNEQFF | TGTGCCACCAGTGAGAGCCGGGGCAATGAGCAGTTCTTC
TRBJ2-1 | 15 | TRBV5-1 | TRBD1 | - | CASSLRTGGGDEQFF | TGCGCCAGCAGCCTACGGACAGGGGGCGGGGATGAGCAGTTCTTC